This T cell receptor (beta chain) stems from a study of blood T cell repertoires in COVID-19. The overall study: Acute-phase and convalescent COVID-19 samples originated in the United States, Italy and Spain. T cells, B-cell-depleted T cells, or PBMCs supplied cDNA or gDNA.

Per the original methods: Reference gene primer amplification gave nucleated cell count estimates. Assay used: immunoSEQ multiplex PCR; TCRdb lists only in-frame clones, some missing. V, J and clone size reflect that table, while D and trimming were determined from the DNA. This sample has about 62,000 clones; 85% to 90% occur once, and the top ten carry over 0.8%. CDR1 is SGHRS, CDR2 YFSETQ, per germline. CDR3 length equals 15 residues. For this clone: The junction does not match germline at one end; this may be a read error.

Sample: peripheral blood. This receptor was identified in a man between 65 and 85 years old with acute or convalescent COVID-19. The rearrangement joins TRBV5-1 to TRBJ2-1; 8 nucleotides line up with TRBD1. CDR3 region: CVSSSDRAIYNEQFF. As DNA, the CDR3 is TGCGTCAGCAGCTCGGACAGGGCTATTTACAATGAGCAGTTCTTC. Filled out from reference TRBV5-1 and TRBJ2-1, the complete variable domain reads KAGVTQTPRYLIKTRGQQVTLSCSPISGHRSVSWYQQTPGQGLQFLFEYFSETQRNKGNFPGRFSGRQFSNSRSEMNVSTLELGDSALYLCVSSSDRAIYNEQFFGPGTRLTVL.